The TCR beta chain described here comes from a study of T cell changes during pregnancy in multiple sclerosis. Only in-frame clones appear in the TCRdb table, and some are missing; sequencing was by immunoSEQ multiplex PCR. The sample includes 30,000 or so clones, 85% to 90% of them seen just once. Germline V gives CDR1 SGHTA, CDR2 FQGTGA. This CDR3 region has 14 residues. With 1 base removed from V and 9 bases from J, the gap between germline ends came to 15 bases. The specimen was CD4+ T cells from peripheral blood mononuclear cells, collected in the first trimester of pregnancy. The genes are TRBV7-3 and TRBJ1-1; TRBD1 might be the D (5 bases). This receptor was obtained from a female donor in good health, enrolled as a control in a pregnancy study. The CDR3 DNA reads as TGTGCCAGCAGCTTAAACGCGCAGGGCTCCAAAGCTTTCTTT. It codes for CASSLNAQGSKAFF.